The 15 T cell receptor beta chains listed next were all sequenced from one sample in a study of T-cell reconstitution after alpha-beta-depleted transplantation in children. Unique molecular identifiers were used in preparing the TCRbeta library. TCRdb recomputed calls from the PCR reads with MiXCR, one row per CDR3 protein. The profile shows approximately 240,000 distinct CDR3 sequences, about 9.2% of them singletons. The source was PBMCs from the stem cell graft donor, collected from the stem cell graft. The receptor set was obtained from a human donor who donated a stem cell graft to a child with acute lymphoblastic leukemia.

This clonotype came up many times. The chain has TRBV12-3 or TRBV12-4 and TRBJ2-7; D not certain. Trimming removed 6 bases at V and 5 bases at J, with 29 bases between. This CDR3 region has 18 residues. The CDR3 region has the DNA TGTGCCAGCAGACTAAGTTTGGGTGGTCCAGGAAGCGATCACGAGCAGTACTTC. Its translation: CASRLSLGGPGSDHEQYF.

The chain has TRBV7-2 and TRBJ2-3; D uncertain. CDR3 length equals 12 residues. V was cut by 5 bases and J by 3 bases, with 6 bases left in between. Germline V gene data show CDR1 as SGHTA and CDR2 as FQGNSA. This CDR3 is CASSRRTDTQYF. As DNA, the CDR3 is TGTGCCAGCAGCCGAAGAACAGATACGCAGTATTTT.

The chain links TRBV7-9 to TRBJ2-2; 7 positions match TRBD1. Germline V gives CDR1 SEHNR, CDR2 FQNEAQ (reference sequence). With 6 bases clipped from V and 5 bases from J, the junction kept 6 bases outside the gene matches. The CDR3 covers 14 residues. As DNA, the CDR3 is TGTGCCAGCAGACGGGACAGTCAAACCGGGGAGCTGTTTTTT. Protein: CASRRDSQTGELFF.

This chain uses TRBV7-9 with TRBJ2-7, with a tentative D call TRBD1 (6 bases). This CDR3 contains 14 residues. In germline, CDR1 is SEHNR, CDR2 FQNEAQ (reference sequence). The V end lost 5 bases, the J end lost 4 bases, and 15 bases lay between the germline ends. The CDR3 region is CASSRGITGYEQYF. The CDR3 nucleotides read TGTGCCAGCAGCAGGGGGATTACCGGGTACGAGCAGTACTTC. The entire variable domain, with the rest obtained from reference TRBV7-9 and TRBJ2-7, is as follows: DTGVSQNPRHKITKRGQNVTFRCDPISEHNRLYWYRQTLGQGPEFLTYFQNEAQLEKSRLLSDRFSAERPKGSFSTLEIQRTEQGDSAMYLCASSRGITGYEQYFGPGTRLTVT.

There are many counts of this clonotype. The gene calls are TRBV3-1 and TRBJ1-1; D call uncertain. In germline, CDR1 is LGHDT, CDR2 YNNKEL (reference sequence). The CDR3 totals 12 residues. V lost 3 bases, J lost 0 bases, and 2 bases lay in between. As DNA, the CDR3 is TGTGCCAGCAGCCAGTTGAACACTGAAGCTTTCTTT. Translated, it gives CASSQLNTEAFF.

This chain connects TRBV2 to TRBJ1-3; the match to TRBD1 covers 7 bases. The CDR3 has 12 amino acids. Per the germline V gene, CDR1 is SNHLY and CDR2 is FYNNEI. V lost 8 bases to trimming and J lost 4 bases; unmatched junction nucleotides: 2. The CDR3 here is CASPGQGNTIYF. The CDR3 DNA follows: TGTGCCAGCCCGGGACAGGGAAACACCATATATTTT.

The chain carries TRBV5-1 and TRBJ2-5; D is uncertain. The CDR3 loop spans 16 amino acids. V was trimmed by 1 base and J by 2 bases, leaving 15 bases between them. In germline, CDR1 is SGHRS, CDR2 YFSETQ. The CDR3: CASSLRPAQIQETQYF. The CDR3, as DNA: TGCGCCAGCAGCTTGCGTCCAGCTCAGATTCAAGAGACCCAGTACTTC.

This chain uses TRBV7-9 with TRBJ1-2, with TRBD1 matching over 8 bases. The ends lost 3 bases at V and 6 bases at J; junction bases unmatched: 12. The CDR3 loop spans 16 amino acids. CDR1 is SEHNR, CDR2 FQNEAQ, per germline (reference sequence). For the CDR3, the DNA is TGTGCCAGCAGCTTGGAGACAGGGGTTTTCGGCGATGGCTACACCTTC. As protein: CASSLETGVFGDGYTF. The variable domain in full, with the rest retrieved from reference TRBV7-9 and TRBJ1-2, is DTGVSQNPRHKITKRGQNVTFRCDPISEHNRLYWYRQTLGQGPEFLTYFQNEAQLEKSRLLSDRFSAERPKGSFSTLEIQRTEQGDSAMYLCASSLETGVFGDGYTFGSGTRLTVV.

This clonotype appeared a few times. V usage is TRBV7-6 and J usage is TRBJ2-1; D gene ambiguous. Trimming took 11 bases from V and 6 from J, leaving 2 bases between them. The CDR3 length is 8 residues. Per the germline V gene, CDR1 is SGHVS and CDR2 is FNYEAQ. CDR3 sequence reads: CAPNEQFF. The CDR3 DNA reads TGTGCCCCCAATGAGCAGTTCTTC. The whole variable domain, filled in from reference TRBV7-6 and TRBJ2-1, reads GAGVSQSPRYKVTKRGQDVALRCDPISGHVSLYWYRQALGQGPEFLTYFNYEAQQDKSGLPNDRFSAERPEGSISTLTIQRTEQRDSAMYRCAPNEQFFGPGTRLTVL.

This CDR3 is CASSLVGQRPANKVEQFF. The CDR3 DNA is TGCGCCAGCAGCTTGGTCGGACAGCGCCCAGCGAATAAGGTTGAGCAGTTCTTC. This chain connects TRBV5-1 to TRBJ2-1, with D tentatively TRBD1 (6 bases). Deletions cut 0 bases from V and 9 bases from J, with 25 bases between. This CDR3 is built from 18 residues. CDR1 and CDR2 (germline): SGHRS, YFSETQ.

This clonotype was counted ten times or more. V and J are TRBV18 and TRBJ2-7; the D gene is possibly TRBD2 (6 bases). Trimming removed 8 bases at V and 6 bases at J, with 20 bases between. The CDR3 extends over 14 amino acids. CDR1 and CDR2 (germline): KGHSH, LQKENI. The CDR3 loop reads CASLRGQLEAEQYF. DNA of the CDR3: TGTGCCAGCCTGCGGGGTCAACTTGAGGCCGAGCAGTACTTC.

The chain has TRBV20-1 and TRBJ1-5; D gene ambiguous. This CDR3 has 13 amino acids. Deletions cut 8 bases from V and 0 bases from J, with 11 bases between. CDR1 and CDR2 (germline): DFQATT, SNEGSKA (reference sequence). The CDR3 spells CSSGHNSNQPQHF. The CDR3 bases are TGCAGTTCTGGGCATAATAGCAATCAGCCCCAGCATTTT.

This clonotype occurred once. The chain joins TRBV10-1 to TRBJ1-2; tentative D call: TRBD1 (5 bases). The CDR3 has 13 residues. V was cut by 5 bases and J by 7 bases, with 14 bases left in between. Germline values: CDR1 WNHNN, CDR2 SYGVQD (reference sequence). This chain's CDR3 is CASSFGTESGYTF. The DNA of the CDR3 is TGCGCCAGCAGTTTCGGGACGGAGTCTGGCTACACCTTC.

In its sample, this clonotype was seen a few times. The rearrangement joins TRBV6-5 to TRBJ1-4; 7 nucleotides agree with TRBD1. The germline CDR1 and CDR2 sequences are MNHEY and SVGAGI. V was clipped by 2 bases and J by 4 bases; unmatched bases: 4. The CDR3 spans 15 residues. The CDR3 DNA reads as TGTGCCAGCAGTTACGACCGGGACAGTAATGAAAAACTGTTTTTT. Its protein is CASSYDRDSNEKLFF.

This clonotype was counted ten times or more. The rearrangement joins TRBV6-1 to TRBJ2-3; D is uncertain. The CDR3 extends over 12 amino acids. Germline V gene sequence: CDR1 MNHNS, CDR2 SASEGT. Trimming took 7 bases from V and 1 from J, leaving 6 bases between them. The CDR3 DNA reads as TGTGCCAGCAAGCACGGCACAGATACGCAGTATTTT. It translates to CASKHGTDTQYF.